The 30 T cell receptor beta chains below all came from one sample that was sequenced in a study of T cell responses to AZD1222 COVID-19 vaccine. The assay was immunoSEQ multiplex PCR, and TCRdb's table has in-frame clones only and misses some. The table has 250,000 to 300,000 clones, around 92% seen once; the top ten hold around 0.6%. The sequences come from peripheral blood, collected 28 days after the second AZD1222 dose. The source of these receptors is an adult who received the AZD1222 COVID-19 vaccine.

This clone appeared a single time. The chain uses TRBV19 and TRBJ1-6, with 7 bases lining up with TRBD1. The V segment lost 9 bases and the J segment 7 bases; nucleotides outside the gene matches: 9. The CDR3 has 14 residues. From germline, CDR1 is LNHDA and CDR2 SQIVND (reference sequence). This CDR3 reads CASRTGVENSPLHF. The DNA for the CDR3 is TGTGCCAGCCGAACAGGGGTCGAGAATTCACCCCTCCACTTT.

The chain links TRBV11-3 to TRBJ2-3, with 9 bases that match TRBD2. V lost 3 bases to trimming and J lost 3 bases; unmatched junction nucleotides: 1. The CDR3 runs 14 residues. Germline V CDR1 and CDR2: SGHNT, YENEEA. The CDR3 sequence is CASSFAGGTDTQYF. CDR3 nucleotide sequence: TGTGCCAGCAGCTTTGCGGGGGGGACAGATACGCAGTATTTT.

This clone has just one count. V and J are TRBV28 and TRBJ2-7; 8 bases line up with TRBD2. This CDR3 contains 16 residues. CDR1 and CDR2 from the germline V gene are MDHEN and SYDVKM. Unmatched junction bases numbered 10, after V lost 4 bases and J lost 2 bases. The CDR3 region has the DNA TGTGCCAGCAGTTCGGGAGGGGAAAAGGGAACCTACGAGCAGTACTTC. Translating it yields CASSSGGEKGTYEQYF.

V usage is TRBV6-2 or TRBV6-3 and J usage is TRBJ2-2; possible D gene TRBD1, 5 bases. The CDR3 runs 16 residues. The germline V gene has CDR1 MNHEY and CDR2 SVGEGT. V gave up 4 bases and J gave up 5 bases, with 17 bases separating them. This chain's CDR3 is CASSSAELGVTGELFF. In DNA, the CDR3 is TGTGCCAGCAGTTCGGCGGAGCTAGGGGTGACCGGGGAGCTGTTTTTT.

The V call is TRBV28, the J call TRBJ1-2; D may be TRBD1 (5 bases). Germline values: CDR1 MDHEN, CDR2 SYDVKM. The V and J ends lost 9 bases and 0 bases respectively, with 11 bases between them. This CDR3 has 13 residues. The CDR3 DNA reads as TGTGCCAGGCAAGGGGAGGCTAACTATGGCTACACCTTC. It translates to CARQGEANYGYTF.

The chain carries TRBV7-9 and TRBJ2-3; 9 nucleotides agree with TRBD1. Trimming cost V 4 bases and J 2 bases; bases outside gene matches: 7. The CDR3 consists of 16 residues. CDR1 and CDR2 from the germline V gene are SEHNR and FQNEAQ (reference sequence). CDR3 protein: CASSSVGTGPTDTQYF. DNA for the CDR3: TGTGCCAGCAGCTCGGTAGGGACAGGGCCCACAGATACGCAGTATTTT.

The J gene is TRBJ2-7, the V gene TRBV5-1; unclear D gene. CDR3 length: 15 residues. V was shortened by 4 bases and J by 5 bases, with 19 bases between the two germline ends. Germline CDR1 is SGHRS and CDR2 is YFSETQ. The CDR3 coding sequence is TGCGCCAGCAGCCCCTTTAGAGACGGGCGGCACGAGCAGTACTTC. It translates to CASSPFRDGRHEQYF.

With regard to this clone: Other DNA sequences in the same sample also yield this CDR3. The chain couples TRBV7-9 to TRBJ1-1; 7 bases agree with TRBD1. The CDR3 spans 13 residues. V was pared by 3 bases and J by 5 bases, with 3 bases of the junction left unmatched. CDR1 and CDR2 (germline): SEHNR, FQNEAQ (reference sequence). The CDR3 DNA follows: TGTGCCAGCAGCTTGGGGACAGTGACTGAAGCTTTCTTT. Translation gives CASSLGTVTEAFF.

J is TRBJ2-5 and V is TRBV5-4; D ambiguous. CDR1 is SGHNT and CDR2 is YYREEE in the germline V gene (reference sequence). The V and J ends lost 4 bases and 5 bases respectively, with 15 bases between them. The CDR3 is 14 residues long. CDR3 residues: CASSLEIIQETQYF. DNA for the CDR3: TGTGCCAGCAGCCTAGAGATAATACAGGAGACCCAGTACTTC.

The chain combines TRBV7-9 with TRBJ2-1, with TRBD2 matching over 7 bases. V shed 3 bases and J 4 bases; nucleotides not matched to a gene: 6. This CDR3 region has 15 residues. From germline, CDR1 is SEHNR and CDR2 FQNEAQ (reference sequence). The CDR3 DNA is TGTGCCAGCAGCTTTCGCGGGAGTGAGTACAATGAGCAGTTCTTC. It codes for CASSFRGSEYNEQFF.

The rearrangement links TRBV3-1 (or the pseudogene TRBV3-2) to TRBJ1-1; D unresolved. The CDR3 covers 14 residues. With 2 bases removed from V and 6 bases from J, the gap between germline ends came to 13 bases. The germline V gene has CDR1 LGHDT and CDR2 YNNKEL (reference sequence). The CDR3 region is CASSQLGNGAEAFF. In nucleotides, the CDR3 is TGTGCCAGCAGCCAATTAGGAAACGGGGCTGAAGCTTTCTTT.

The CDR3, as DNA: TGCAGCGCCGGGGGCGCTTGGTCTTCAGAGACCCAGTACTTC. Its protein is CSAGGAWSSETQYF. V and J are TRBV29-1 and TRBJ2-5, with D perhaps matching TRBD1 or TRBD2 (6 bases each). Germline-derived CDR1 and CDR2 are SQVTM and ANQGSEA. This CDR3 has 14 residues. The V end lost 7 bases, the J end lost 4 bases, and 19 bases lay between the germline ends.

The chain recombines TRBV12-5 with TRBJ1-1; no reliable D call. The CDR3 length is 15 residues. Germline CDR1 and CDR2: LGHNT and FRNRAP. V shed 1 base and J shed 1 base, with 10 bases lying between them. This CDR3 reads CASGLGGSGNTEAFF. CDR3 coding DNA: TGTGCTAGTGGTTTGGGAGGGTCGGGGAACACTGAAGCTTTCTTT.

This chain connects TRBV9 to TRBJ1-1, with a weak D call TRBD1 (6 bases). The CDR3 covers 15 residues. The V gene's germline CDR1 is SGDLS and CDR2 YYNGEE. The V end was cut by 0 bases, the J end by 4 bases, with 13 bases between. CDR3 region: CASSVGGGRATEAFF. CDR3 in DNA: TGTGCCAGCAGCGTAGGAGGGGGTAGGGCCACTGAAGCTTTCTTT.

This chain joins TRBV7-8 and TRBJ2-7, with D hard to call. V gave up 1 base and J gave up 8 bases, with 12 bases separating them. Germline lookup yields CDR1 SGHVS and CDR2 FQNEAQ. The CDR3 consists of 13 residues. CDR3 sequence reads: CASSLDGRAKQYF. The CDR3 DNA is TGTGCCAGCAGCTTAGACGGGCGCGCCAAGCAGTACTTC.

The chain employs TRBV29-1 and TRBJ1-3; D gene unclear. V lost 6 bases and J lost 0, with 12 bases in between. This CDR3 spans 14 amino acids. Germline assignment: CDR1 SQVTM and CDR2 ANQGSEA. The CDR3 nucleotides are TGCAGCGTCCAGCGGGCTGTCTCTGGAAACACCATATATTTT. This sequence encodes CSVQRAVSGNTIYF.

The chain recombines TRBV7-2 with TRBJ1-4, with 7 bases that match TRBD1. The CDR3 has 16 residues. Trimming cost V 5 bases and J 7 bases; bases outside gene matches: 13. Germline CDR1 is SGHTA and CDR2 is FQGNSA. CDR3 coding DNA: TGTGCCAGCAGCCTCAGCGCGACAGGGTTGGGTGAAAAACTGTTTTTT. Its protein is CASSLSATGLGEKLFF. Drawing the rest from reference TRBV7-2 and TRBJ1-4, the complete variable domain is GAGVSQSPSNKVTEKGKDVELRCDPISGHTALYWYRQSLGQGLEFLIYFQGNSAPDKSGLPSDRFSAERTGGSVSTLTIQRTQQEDSAVYLCASSLSATGLGEKLFFGSGTQLSVL.

The J gene is TRBJ1-1, the V gene TRBV9, with TRBD1 identical over 9 bases. V lost 3 bases, J lost 3 bases, and 12 bases stayed unmatched. CDR1 and CDR2 (germline): SGDLS, YYNGEE. The CDR3 consists of 17 residues. The CDR3 protein is CASSAIPGRQGDTEAFF. The CDR3, as DNA: TGTGCCAGCAGCGCCATCCCGGGGAGACAGGGGGACACTGAAGCTTTCTTT.

The chain uses TRBV3-1 (or the pseudogene TRBV3-2) and TRBJ2-1; 9 bases agree with TRBD2. After removal of 0 bases from V and 2 bases from J, the junction contained 14 bases not matched to a gene. Germline loops: CDR1 LGHDT, CDR2 YNNKEL (reference sequence). The CDR3 is 20 residues long. CDR3 loop: CASSQDGMAGGPLPYNEQFF. The CDR3 DNA follows: TGTGCCAGCAGCCAAGATGGAATGGCGGGGGGGCCGCTTCCCTACAATGAGCAGTTCTTC.

The chain is built from TRBV7-9 and TRBJ2-7, with 9 bases aligning to TRBD1. The CDR3 spans 15 residues. The V and J ends lost 1 base and 3 bases, in that order; junction bases with no gene match: 4. Germline V gene data show CDR1 as SEHNR and CDR2 as FQNEAQ (reference sequence). This chain's CDR3 is CASSLGGTGIYEQYF. In DNA form, the CDR3 reads TGTGCCAGCAGCTTAGGGGGGACAGGGATCTACGAGCAGTACTTC.

The chain joins TRBV29-1 to TRBJ2-5; D is unclear. Germline CDR1 and CDR2: SQVTM and ANQGSEA. CDR3 length: 11 residues. With 4 bases removed from V and 5 bases from J, the gap between germline ends came to 8 bases. The CDR3 nucleotides are TGCAGCGTTGGCCCTCAGGAGACCCAGTACTTC. Amino acids: CSVGPQETQYF.

The gene calls are TRBV10-3 and TRBJ1-6, with TRBD1 as a possible D gene (5 bases). Germline V gene data show CDR1 as ENHRY and CDR2 as SYGVKD. The CDR3 has 12 amino acids. V gave up 10 bases and J gave up 14 bases, with 18 bases separating them. CDR3 DNA sequence: TGTGCCACCCGGGACCGAAACCCCACCCTCCACTTT. This codes for CATRDRNPTLHF.

This rearrangement joins TRBV10-3 to TRBJ2-3; D unclear. This CDR3 region has 13 residues. From germline, CDR1 is ENHRY and CDR2 SYGVKD. V was pared by 3 bases and J by 5 bases, with 9 bases between. CDR3 sequence: CAISESERDTQYF. In DNA, the CDR3 is TGTGCCATCAGTGAATCCGAGCGAGATACGCAGTATTTT.

The chain joins TRBV13 to TRBJ2-7, with D perhaps TRBD2 (6 bases). The CDR3 length is 15 residues. CDR1 PRHDT and CDR2 FYEKMQ come from the germline V gene (reference sequence). V was cut by 4 bases and J by 4 bases, with 17 bases left in between. The CDR3 nucleotides read TGTGCCAGCAGCTCCTATTCCGGGAGTCGGTACGAGCAGTACTTC. It codes for CASSSYSGSRYEQYF. Variable domain in full (rest from reference TRBV13 and TRBJ2-7): AAGVIQSPRHLIKEKRETATLKCYPIPRHDTVYWYQQGPGQDPQFLISFYEKMQSDKGSIPDRFSAQQFSDYHSELNMSSLELGDSALYFCASSSYSGSRYEQYFGPGTRLTVT.

This chain connects TRBV11-2 to TRBJ2-7; TRBD2 is a possible D gene (5 bases). The CDR3 covers 17 residues. In germline, CDR1 is SGHAT, CDR2 FQNNGV. V dropped 3 bases and J dropped 0 bases, with 18 bases sitting between them. The CDR3 DNA reads TGTGCCAGCAGCTTGACTATTTCCAAGGACTTCTCCTACGAGCAGTACTTC. It translates to CASSLTISKDFSYEQYF. The variable domain in full, with the rest retrieved from reference TRBV11-2 and TRBJ2-7, is EAGVAQSPRYKIIEKRQSVAFWCNPISGHATLYWYQQILGQGPKLLIQFQNNGVVDDSQLPKDRFSAERLKGVDSTLKIQPAKLEDSAVYLCASSLTISKDFSYEQYFGPGTRLTVT.

The chain uses TRBV11-2 and TRBJ2-7; maybe TRBD1 (6 bases). The CDR3 loop spans 13 amino acids. Germline-derived CDR1 and CDR2 are SGHAT and FQNNGV. V lost 1 base and J lost 6, with 10 bases in between. The CDR3 here is CASSLGTVREQYF. DNA of the CDR3: TGTGCCAGCAGCTTAGGGACAGTTCGCGAGCAGTACTTC.

The J gene is TRBJ1-2, the V gene TRBV28, with D perhaps matching TRBD1 (5 bases). CDR1 is MDHEN and CDR2 is SYDVKM in the germline V gene. This CDR3 is 14 amino acids long. Deletions cut 9 bases from V and 3 bases from J, with 17 bases between. The CDR3 DNA follows: TGTGCCAGTGGTCTGGGGGACCTTCACTATGGCTACACCTTC. Translation gives CASGLGDLHYGYTF.

The gene calls are TRBV28 and TRBJ1-2; TRBD1 is a possible D gene (6 bases). The V gene's germline CDR1 is MDHEN and CDR2 SYDVKM. This CDR3 has 16 amino acids. V lost 2 bases to trimming and J lost 8 bases, with 21 bases between them. As DNA, the CDR3 is TGTGCCAGCAGTTTACCTTTAGGGACACGGCTTGGAGGCTACACCTTC. Translation: CASSLPLGTRLGGYTF.

The V call is TRBV4-1, the J call TRBJ1-6, with D maybe TRBD1 (5 bases). Germline V CDR1 and CDR2: MGHRA, YSYEKL. The CDR3 sequence is 15 residues long. Trimming shortened V by 4 bases and J by 9 bases, and 16 bases separated the two germline ends. CDR3 region: CASSRLGTALSPLHF. CDR3 coding DNA: TGCGCCAGCAGCCGTCTAGGGACCGCCCTTTCACCCCTCCACTTT.

This clone came up once. The rearrangement links TRBV5-1 to TRBJ2-7, with D unclear. Germline V CDR1 and CDR2: SGHRS, YFSETQ. The CDR3 runs 15 residues. The V end lost 2 bases, the J end lost 0 bases, and 12 bases lay between the germline ends. CDR3 region: CASSFSRPGSYEQYF. CDR3 in DNA: TGCGCCAGCAGCTTTTCTAGGCCTGGCTCCTACGAGCAGTACTTC.